This entry features one T cell receptor (beta chain) sequence. The data were obtained in a study of OX40 agonist ivuxolimab in advanced cancers. Study summary: The patients' treatment was ivuxolimab, an agonistic anti-OX40 (CD134) antibody. Allowance was made for prior anti-PD-1, anti-PD-L1 or anti-CTLA-4 therapy, and 40% to 45% had some. The study enrolled dose-escalation patients with hepatocellular carcinoma, melanoma, renal cell or head and neck cancer.

Generated by immunoSEQ multiplex PCR, the TCRdb table keeps only in-frame clones and is missing some. The table shows roughly 56,000 clones, with 65% to 90% occurring only once. Per germline, CDR1 SGHDT and CDR2 YYEEEE. This CDR3 is built from 13 residues. Material: CD4+ or CD8+ T cells sorted from blood, obtained in a trial of the OX40 agonist ivuxolimab. The source of this sequence is an adult with an advanced solid tumor such as melanoma, head and neck, liver or kidney cancer. The gene calls are TRBV5-6 and TRBJ2-5, with 10 bases matching TRBD1. The J call may be mistaken, given a closer DNA end match to TRBJ2-7. The CDR3 loop is CASSRTGGNEQYF. The DNA for the CDR3 is TGTGCCAGCAGCCGGACAGGGGGAAACGAGCAGTACTTC.